This TCR beta chain appears in the sequencing data of a study of blood T cells in healthy people across ages (dated by TCRdb to between 2015 and 2016). Regarding the study in general: In model experiments, template switching captured roughly one uniquely barcoded TCR beta cDNA molecule for every two T cells. Age-related changes in TCR beta repertoire diversity were measured in the study by deep sequencing normalized with unique cDNA molecular identifiers. Donors were grouped into four age groups: young (average roughly 15 years), middle-aged (39), aged (over 55) and long-lived (about 89). Donors of different ages were randomly distributed across sequencing lanes to avoid experimental bias. Two additional independent replicas of 1 million unique cDNA reads from the same blood draw were analyzed for two donors (one aged 18 to 29 and one aged 80 or older). Broader findings and caveats from the paper: Compared with the aged group, the long-lived group had more naive CD4+ T cells, fewer expanded clones and increased TCR diversity, a pattern suggesting age selection. As age increased, observed TCR beta diversity per million T cells dropped in a roughly linear way, and a significant reduction was already evident by age 40. There was a strong correlation between observed TCR beta diversity and the percentage of naive T cells measured by flow cytometry. Because the CMV infection status of the donors was unknown, age-related changes in expanded clonotypes may potentially have been confounded. Since profiling was done on bulk unsorted PBMCs, naive and antigen-experienced compartments could not be conclusively compared. Total diversity estimates from one million sequenced T cells were considered lower bounds and underestimates.

Systemically healthy Caucasian individuals from Russia, some 40 in total and aged roughly 6 to 95 years, were included as donors. Each donor gave ten milliliters of peripheral blood, collected into EDTA-treated Vacutainer tubes. Ficoll-Paque density-gradient centrifugation was used to isolate PBMCs, with at least 7 million obtained per sample. Trizol reagent was used to extract total RNA from the PBMCs, yielding at least 6 micrograms per sample. The percentages of naive CD45RAhigh/CD27high T cells were determined by flow cytometry on a PBMC aliquot from every donor. Compared with germline, V lacks 5 bases and J lacks 9 bases; bases without a gene match: 4. The CDR3 runs 12 amino acids, cysteine and phenylalanine included. The kept DNA is CDR3 alone, 36 bases in frame from the first base. The germline V gene supplies CDR1 SGHAT and CDR2 FQNNGV. Libraries were built with 5' RACE. Sequencer: Illumina HiSeq 2500. A second PCR of about 6 to 12 cycles was run with a J-beta primer mix and a sample-barcoded 5' primer. A template-switch 5' adaptor carrying 12 random nucleotides introduced a unique molecular identifier onto each TCR beta cDNA molecule. At least 3 million CDR3-containing paired-end reads were obtained from each sample. First-strand cDNA was synthesized from all RNA with the Mint cDNA synthesis kit, primed by a TRBC-specific oligonucleotide. Following uracil-DNA glycosylase treatment, a first 18-cycle PCR with universal primers M1SS and BC2_uni_R was performed on all cDNA. The authors' pipeline ran thus. For normalization, 1 million high-quality reads were randomly selected from each sample, with every read carrying a distinct molecular identifier. Instead of being binned into consensus sequences, reads that shared molecular identifiers were thrown out. MiTCR, with a Q25 quality threshold and the strictest error-elimination algorithm, was used for CDR3 identification, clonotype clustering and error correction. A nonparametric unseen species model with Euler transformation was used to estimate lower-bound total TCR beta diversity. TCRdb cleaned the public reads at Q25 with fastp, built clones with MiXCR and kept in-frame beta chains. CDR3 protein duplicates are merged, each entry listing the most common genes and DNA. The V and J calls follow TCRdb's processing rather than the paper's. Within this sample are 650,000 to 1,000,000 distinct CDR3 sequences, with 35% to 40% of them counted one time only. 13% of the sample goes to the ten largest clones.

This clonotype appeared a few times. Its antigen remains undetermined. No base-level quality is on record; no much larger clone is a single base apart. This receptor was taken from a man between 18 and 35 years old in good health. Recombination linked TRBV11-2 to TRBJ2-1, with 7 junctional bases fitting TRBD1. The sample comprised blood. The CDR3 protein: CASSKGTVEQFF. The nucleotide sequence is given as TGTGCCAGCAGCAAAGGGACAGTTGAGCAGTTCTTC.